What follows is one TCR beta chain and its context. The source of the sample is a study of blood T cell repertoires in COVID-19. Study background: Researchers got acute and convalescent COVID-19 samples from the United States, Italy and Spain.

V was trimmed by 1 base and J by 7 bases, leaving 5 bases between them. The CDR3 runs to 12 residues. It was during active infection that Seattle patients were enrolled and then longitudinally followed. In the authors' workflow: Cell counts per sample came from amplifying reference gene primers. Only in-frame clones appear in the TCRdb table, and some are missing; sequencing was by immunoSEQ multiplex PCR. Clone size and V and J calls were adopted from that table, with D and trimming inferred from the DNA. The sample includes a few hundred thousand clones, around 85% of them seen just once. The V and J genes are TRBV12-3 or TRBV12-4 and TRBJ2-1; D gene unclear. The source of this sequence is a human donor with COVID-19, enrolled during active disease. The donor label of this sample is uncertain. The sequenced sample consisted of peripheral blood. CDR3 bases: TGTGCCAGCAGTTTAGAGAGAAATGAGCAGTTCTTC. It specifies CASSLERNEQFF.